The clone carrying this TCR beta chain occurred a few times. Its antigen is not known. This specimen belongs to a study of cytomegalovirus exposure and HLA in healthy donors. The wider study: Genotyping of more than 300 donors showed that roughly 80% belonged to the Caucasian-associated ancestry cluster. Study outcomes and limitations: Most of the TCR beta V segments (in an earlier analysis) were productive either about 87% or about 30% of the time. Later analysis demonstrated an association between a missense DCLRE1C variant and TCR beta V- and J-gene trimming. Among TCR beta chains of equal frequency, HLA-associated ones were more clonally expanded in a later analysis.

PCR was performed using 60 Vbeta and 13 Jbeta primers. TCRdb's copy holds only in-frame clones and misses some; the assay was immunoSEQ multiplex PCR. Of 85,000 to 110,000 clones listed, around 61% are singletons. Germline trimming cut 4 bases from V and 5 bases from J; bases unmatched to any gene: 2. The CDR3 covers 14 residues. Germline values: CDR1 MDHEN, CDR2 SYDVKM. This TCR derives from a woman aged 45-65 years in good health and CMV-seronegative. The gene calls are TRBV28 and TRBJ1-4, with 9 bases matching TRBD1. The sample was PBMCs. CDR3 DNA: TGTGCCAGCAGTTCCACAGGGGGCAATGAAAAACTGTTTTTT. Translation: CASSSTGGNEKLFF.